These T cell receptor beta chains were read from a single sample in a study of T cell responses to AZD1222 COVID-19 vaccine. The table came from immunoSEQ multiplex PCR; TCRdb's copy has only in-frame clones and leaves some out. Of 65,000 to 100,000 clones in the sample, around 93% were seen once. The sample in question was peripheral blood, obtained 28 days after the second AZD1222 dose. All receptors derive from an adult who received the AZD1222 COVID-19 vaccine. Each CDR3 is given with its conserved first and last residue. Fields, in order: CDR3 length, J gene, V gene, clone size, D gene, CDR3 DNA, CDR3 protein. A D gene is named only where the DNA matches it firmly. Where a row states a size, it is once, few, many or the class of an expanded clone; other rows omit it.

14,TRBJ2-1,TRBV6-5,NA,NA,TGTGCCAGCAGCAGACGGACTAAAAACAATGAGCAGTTCTTC,CASSRRTKNNEQFF
15,TRBJ2-1,TRBV5-1,NA,TRBD2,TGCGCCAGCAGCCCTACTAGCGGGAGGGACAATGAGCAGTTCTTC,CASSPTSGRDNEQFF
16,TRBJ2-5,TRBV10-1,once,NA,TGCGCCAGCAGTGCTTGGTCTGGGGGCCGGGGAGAGACCCAGTACTTC,CASSAWSGGRGETQYF
15,TRBJ2-1,TRBV12-2,NA,NA,TGTGCAAGTCGCTTCGGCCCGAGCTCCTACAATGAGCAGTTCTTC,CASRFGPSSYNEQFF
13,TRBJ2-1,TRBV12-3/TRBV12-4,NA,NA,TGTGCCAGCAATAGGGCCGCGAGCAATGAGCAGTTCTTC,CASNRAASNEQFF
17,TRBJ2-1,TRBV24-1,NA,TRBD2,TGTGCCACCAGTGATCAACCCCTAGCGGGAACATACAATGAGCAGTTCTTC,CATSDQPLAGTYNEQFF
17,TRBJ2-2,TRBV7-6,NA,TRBD2,TGTGCCAGCAGCTTAGTGCTAGCGGGTCTGAACACCGGGGAGCTGTTTTTT,CASSLVLAGLNTGELFF
14,TRBJ2-5,TRBV6-5,NA,TRBD2,TGTGCCAGCAGCCTAACTAGCGTCCAAGAGACCCAGTACTTC,CASSLTSVQETQYF
14,TRBJ2-1,TRBV7-3,NA,NA,TGTGCCACCTCGCCGGATAGCTCCTACAATGAGCAGTTCTTC,CATSPDSSYNEQFF
14,TRBJ1-5,TRBV7-9,NA,NA,TGTGCCAGCAGCTTTAACAGTCCCAATCAGCCCCAGCATTTT,CASSFNSPNQPQHF
15,TRBJ1-2,TRBV30,NA,NA,TGTGCCTGGAGCTTAAGCCGGACAGCCACCTATGGCTACACCTTC,CAWSLSRTATYGYTF
14,TRBJ2-7,TRBV7-6,NA,NA,TGTGCCAGCAGCTTAGATGGGGGGAATAACGAGCAGTACTTC,CASSLDGGNNEQYF
13,TRBJ1-1,TRBV9,NA,NA,TGTGCCAGCAGCGCGGGACAGAACACTGAAGCTTTCTTT,CASSAGQNTEAFF
16,TRBJ1-4,TRBV19,few,NA,TGTGCCAGTAGTATGAGCAGTCGGGGGGCTAATGAAAAACTGTTTTTT,CASSMSSRGANEKLFF
13,TRBJ1-1,TRBV27,NA,NA,TGTGCCAGCCCCTCGTTAATGAACACTGAAGCTTTCTTT,CASPSLMNTEAFF
14,TRBJ2-7,TRBV3-1/TRBV3-2,NA,NA,TGTGCCAGCAGCCAACTTAGGAATTCCTACGAGCAGTACTTC,CASSQLRNSYEQYF
14,TRBJ1-1,TRBV18,NA,TRBD1,TGTGCCAGCTCAGTCACACAGGGGGCTTCTGAAGCTTTCTTT,CASSVTQGASEAFF
18,TRBJ2-7,TRBV5-1,NA,TRBD1,TGCGCCAGCAGCTTGGCACAGGGGGAAAGGACATGGTCCTACGAGCAGTACTTC,CASSLAQGERTWSYEQYF
20,TRBJ2-6,TRBV11-3,NA,TRBD1,TGTGCCAGCAGCTTAGGGCCCGGGACAGGGGTTAACTCTGGGGCCAACGTCCTGACTTTC,CASSLGPGTGVNSGANVLTF
13,TRBJ2-5,TRBV6-5,NA,NA,TGTGCCAGCAGCCCGACAGGGAGGGAGACCCAGTACTTC,CASSPTGRETQYF
15,TRBJ2-7,TRBV28,NA,TRBD1,TGTGCCAGCAGTTTCGGACAGGGTTGGTCCTACGAGCAGTACTTC,CASSFGQGWSYEQYF
14,TRBJ2-7,TRBV5-6,once,NA,TGTGCCAGCAGCTCAACCGGGACTTCCTACGAGCAGTACTTC,CASSSTGTSYEQYF
16,TRBJ2-5,TRBV19,NA,TRBD2,TGTGCCAGTAGTTTTGGACTAGCGGAAGCGGGGGAGACCCAGTACTTC,CASSFGLAEAGETQYF
14,TRBJ1-5,TRBV6-2/TRBV6-3,NA,TRBD1,TGTGCCAGCAGTAAAACAGGGGGCAATCAGCCCCAGCATTTT,CASSKTGGNQPQHF
15,TRBJ2-5,TRBV18,NA,TRBD2,TGTGCCAGCTCACCGGAACTAGCGGGACTGGAGACCCAGTACTTC,CASSPELAGLETQYF
13,TRBJ1-6,TRBV7-2,NA,NA,TGTGCCAGCAGTGGCAGGGGTAATTCACCCCTCCACTTT,CASSGRGNSPLHF
15,TRBJ2-7,TRBV7-9,NA,NA,TGTGCCAGCAGAGCAGGACTGCGAAGCTCCTACGAGCAGTACTTC,CASRAGLRSSYEQYF
13,TRBJ1-1,TRBV18,few,NA,TGTGCCAGCTCACCACAGGGTTACACTGAAGCTTTCTTT,CASSPQGYTEAFF
16,TRBJ2-1,TRBV9,NA,NA,TGTGCCAGCAGCGTAGAGTTGCGGGGCTCCTACAATGAGCAGTTCTTC,CASSVELRGSYNEQFF
15,TRBJ2-5,TRBV18,NA,TRBD2,TGTGCCAGCTCACCAGCCAGCGGGAGACTTGAGACCCAGTACTTC,CASSPASGRLETQYF
14,TRBJ1-1,TRBV5-1,NA,TRBD1,TGCGCCAGCAGGGCGGGACAGCAGAACACTGAAGCTTTCTTT,CASRAGQQNTEAFF
14,TRBJ1-6,TRBV5-6,once,NA,TGTGCCAGCACGAGGTGGGGGGGATACTCACCCCTCCACTTT,CASTRWGGYSPLHF
15,TRBJ2-3,TRBV3-1/TRBV3-2,NA,NA,TGTGCCAGCAGCCAAGATTGGGGCAGCACAGATACGCAGTATTTT,CASSQDWGSTDTQYF
14,TRBJ2-1,TRBV3-1/TRBV3-2,NA,NA,TGTGCCAGCAGCCAAGCGGCAGGGGGGCGGGAGCAGTTCTTC,CASSQAAGGREQFF
11,TRBJ1-1,TRBV30,NA,NA,TGTGCCTGGAGTCCGTACACTGAAGCTTTCTTT,CAWSPYTEAFF
13,TRBJ1-1,TRBV2,NA,NA,TGTGCCAGCAGTAAACAGGGGAACACTGAAGCTTTCTTT,CASSKQGNTEAFF
16,TRBJ2-3,TRBV7-8,NA,NA,TGTGCCAGCAGCCAAAACCGGGATCCCTTTGCGGATACGCAGTATTTT,CASSQNRDPFADTQYF
12,TRBJ2-7,TRBV28,NA,NA,TGTGCCAGCATGAAAGGCTCCTACGAGCAGTACTTC,CASMKGSYEQYF
12,TRBJ1-1,TRBV5-6,NA,NA,TGTGCCAGCAGCTTGGCCTCGGGGGGAGCTTTCTTT,CASSLASGGAFF
15,TRBJ2-1,TRBV28,NA,TRBD2,TGTGCCAGCAGTCAAGCTAGCGGGTTAGTGGATGAGCAGTTCTTC,CASSQASGLVDEQFF
15,TRBJ2-5,TRBV7-9,NA,NA,TGTGCCAGCAGCTTTTTGCGGGATCGATGGGAGACCCAGTACTTC,CASSFLRDRWETQYF
14,TRBJ1-1,TRBV6-2/TRBV6-3,NA,NA,TGTGCCAGCAGTTCAACGGCCCTTGCACCTGAAGCTTTCTTT,CASSSTALAPEAFF
14,TRBJ2-3,TRBV29-1,NA,NA,TGCAGCGTTGGTGGCGGGACTAGCACAGATACGCAGTATTTT,CSVGGGTSTDTQYF
12,TRBJ2-7,TRBV30,NA,NA,TGTGCCTTAGCCCGGGACGGCTACGAGCAGTACTTC,CALARDGYEQYF
15,TRBJ2-7,TRBV6-5,NA,TRBD2,TGTGCCAGCAGTTATCTAGCGGGCAGCTCCTACGAGCAGTACTTC,CASSYLAGSSYEQYF
14,TRBJ1-2,TRBV9,NA,NA,TGTGCCAGCAGCGTAGACCCTGAGGGCTATGGCTACACCTTC,CASSVDPEGYGYTF
11,TRBJ2-7,TRBV5-1,NA,NA,TGCGCCAGCAGGAGTAACTACGAGCAGTACTTC,CASRSNYEQYF
13,TRBJ1-5,TRBV7-3,NA,NA,TGTGCCAGCAGCCAACCCCTCGGGCAGCCCCAGCATTTT,CASSQPLGQPQHF
18,TRBJ2-1,TRBV20-1,NA,TRBD2,TGCAGTGCTAGTCGCACTAGCGGGAGTGGAGGGCGCTCAGGTGAGCAGTTCTTC,CSASRTSGSGGRSGEQFF
15,TRBJ1-4,TRBV5-1,few,NA,TGCGCCAGCAGCTTAACAGGTCCCTCGGGTGAAAAACTGTTTTTT,CASSLTGPSGEKLFF
15,TRBJ2-7,TRBV6-5,NA,TRBD2,TGTGCCAGCAGTAGGGCGATAAGCGGGACCTACGAGCAGTACTTC,CASSRAISGTYEQYF
13,TRBJ2-1,TRBV5-1,NA,TRBD2,TGCGCCAGCAGCTTGGGCGGGAGTAATGAGCAGTTCTTC,CASSLGGSNEQFF
15,TRBJ1-1,TRBV29-1,NA,NA,TGCAGCGTTCAACCTTTCATGGGGATGAACACTGAAGCTTTCTTT,CSVQPFMGMNTEAFF
16,TRBJ1-5,TRBV10-3,NA,NA,TGTGCCATCAGTGAGTCACAGGGTCGTAGCAATCAGCCCCAGCATTTT,CAISESQGRSNQPQHF
16,TRBJ1-1,TRBV18,NA,TRBD1,TGTGCCAGCTCACCACCCCCAGGGGGGTGGGGGACTGAAGCTTTCTTT,CASSPPPGGWGTEAFF
15,TRBJ2-3,TRBV18,NA,TRBD1,TGTGCCAGCTCACGAGGACAGGGGGTCGTAGATACGCAGTATTTT,CASSRGQGVVDTQYF
13,TRBJ1-1,TRBV2,NA,NA,TGTGCCAGCGAACTAGGCACGAACACTGAAGCTTTCTTT,CASELGTNTEAFF